This T cell receptor beta chain was recovered during a study of blood T cell repertoires in COVID-19. Study at large: The origin of the acute and convalescent COVID-19 samples was the United States, Italy and Spain. The analysed material was cDNA or gDNA that came from T cells, B-cell-depleted T cells, or PBMCs.

Participant reports of clinical history set cohort assignment. Source study methods: It was from reference gene primer amplification that nucleated cell counts were estimated. Profiling relied on immunoSEQ multiplex PCR, and the TCRdb table lists in-frame clones only, not all of them. V and J calls and clone size come straight from that table; D and trimming were deduced from the DNA. The sample has under 250,000 clones, about 87% seen once. In its sample, this clone was seen a few times. The origin of this receptor is a woman under 40 with acute COVID-19. The sequenced material came from PBMCs or T cells enriched from blood (not recorded which).

The CDR3 sequence is CASSLAGRGAALHF. Here the CDR3 DNA reads TGTGCCAGCAGCTTAGCAGGACGGGGGGCGGCCCTCCACTTT. The J gene is TRBJ1-6, the V gene TRBV7-2; tentatively, D is TRBD1 (6 bases). The CDR3 has 14 amino acids. Germline V gene sequence: CDR1 SGHTA, CDR2 FQGNSA. V lost 0 bases and J lost 14, with 14 bases in between. Together with reference TRBV7-2 and TRBJ1-6, the CDR3 gives the full variable domain: GAGVSQSPSNKVTEKGKDVELRCDPISGHTALYWYRQSLGQGLEFLIYFQGNSAPDKSGLPSDRFSAERTGGSVSTLTIQRTQQEDSAVYLCASSLAGRGAALHFGNGTRLTVT.